The present TCR beta chain was sequenced within a study of spatial heterogeneity in lung cancer. As for the study in general: Detection of beta-chain sequences consistently exceeded that of alpha-chain sequences.

This clonotype came up many times. Its target is not known. The study's findings and limits: Compared with follow-up, resection was when ubiquitous expanded tumor TCRs appeared in blood more.

Noted time point: sample taken at primary tumor resection. The study sequenced unsorted whole RNA from tumor, nontumor lung or frozen PBMC. Germline assignment: CDR1 MDHEN and CDR2 SYDVKM. With 5 bases removed from V and 4 bases from J, the gap between germline ends came to 11 bases. CDR3 size: 13 residues. TCRdb processed the 5' RACE reads anew with MiXCR; each CDR3 protein has one entry. This table has approximately 49,000 distinct CDR3 sequences, under 6% appearing once. The material was PBMCs, obtained at surgery. The chain joins TRBV28 to TRBJ1-2; D is unclear. This receptor was identified in a male donor with early-stage non-small cell lung cancer. The CDR3 DNA follows: TGTGCCAGCAGTCCCGCTATGGGCTATGGCTACACCTTC. This gives the protein CASSPAMGYGYTF.